The 10 T cell receptor beta chains below were found in one sample sequenced in a study of T cell responses to AZD1222 COVID-19 vaccine. Assay used: immunoSEQ multiplex PCR; TCRdb lists only in-frame clones, some missing. The sample lists about 72,000 clones, 89% seen once, with about 28% in the top ten. Sequences were derived from peripheral blood, sampled 28 days after the second AZD1222 dose. The receptors were gathered from an adult who received the AZD1222 COVID-19 vaccine.

The chain links TRBV9 to TRBJ1-3; TRBD1 aligns across 7 bases. This CDR3 spans 17 amino acids. Germline CDR1 SGDLS, CDR2 YYNGEE. V shed 3 bases and J 0 bases; nucleotides not matched to a gene: 9. This CDR3 reads CASSEGQLLISGNTIYF. The CDR3 DNA reads TGTGCCAGCAGCGAGGGACAGCTTCTTATCTCTGGAAACACCATATATTTT. The complete variable domain, with remaining parts taken from reference TRBV9 and TRBJ1-3, reads DSGVTQTPKHLITATGQRVTLRCSPRSGDLSVYWYQQSLDQGLQFLIQYYNGEERAKGNILERFSAQQFPDLHSELNLSSLELGDSALYFCASSEGQLLISGNTIYFGEGSWLTVV.

The rearrangement links TRBV6-5 to TRBJ1-3, with D maybe TRBD1 (5 bases). Germline CDR1 and CDR2: MNHEY and SVGAGI. This CDR3 contains 14 residues. The V gene lost 5 bases and the J gene lost 4 bases, with 12 bases spanning the gap. CDR3 region: CASSRGVKGNTIYF. Written as DNA, the CDR3 is TGTGCCAGCAGTCGAGGGGTTAAAGGAAACACCATATATTTT.

The chain has TRBV14 and TRBJ2-3, with no clear D. Germline V gives CDR1 SGHDN, CDR2 FVKESK. The V end lost 1 base, the J end lost 0 bases, and 11 bases lay between the germline ends. The CDR3 extends over 16 amino acids. The CDR3 loop reads CASSQAVVASTDTQYF. CDR3 in DNA: TGTGCCAGCAGCCAAGCGGTGGTTGCTAGCACAGATACGCAGTATTTT.

This chain uses TRBV7-9 with TRBJ1-2; 7 nucleotides match TRBD1. Germline CDR1 and CDR2: SEHNR and FQNEAQ (reference sequence). The length of the CDR3 is 13 residues. Germline trimming cut 1 base from V and 7 bases from J; bases unmatched to any gene: 3. The DNA of the CDR3 is TGTGCCAGCAGCTTAGGACAGGGTTTTGGCTACACCTTC. It yields the protein CASSLGQGFGYTF.

The chain joins TRBV5-4 to TRBJ1-2; 8 bases are shared with TRBD1. The CDR3 extends over 13 amino acids. Losses at the gene ends were 4 bases for V and 6 bases for J; bases not matched to a gene: 5. Germline CDR1 SGHNT, CDR2 YYREEE (reference sequence). CDR3: CASSPDRGHGYTF. Here the CDR3 DNA reads TGTGCCAGCAGCCCCGACAGGGGACATGGCTACACCTTC.

The chain uses TRBV21-1 and TRBJ1-6. TRBV21-1 is flagged as a pseudogene. CDR3 length equals 17 residues. CDR3 DNA: TGTGCCAGCAGCAAAAAACTCAGACGGGGTACAAATTCACCCCTCCACTTT. It encodes CASSKKLRRGTNSPLHF.

This chain uses TRBV11-2 with TRBJ2-7, with D perhaps being TRBD1 or TRBD2 (5 bases each). Germline CDR1 and CDR2: SGHAT and FQNNGV. The ends were cut back, 5 bases at V and 3 bases at J, with 14 bases in the middle. This CDR3 has 14 amino acids. The CDR3 region is CASSLTRDVYEQYF. CDR3 DNA: TGTGCCAGCAGCCTGACCCGGGACGTCTACGAGCAGTACTTC.

The chain has TRBV19 and TRBJ2-1; D uncertain. This CDR3 contains 11 residues. V was clipped by 1 base and J by 12 bases, with 7 bases between them. Germline V gene data show CDR1 as LNHDA and CDR2 as SQIVND (reference sequence). CDR3 residues: CASSIGDRQFF. CDR3 coding DNA: TGTGCCAGTAGTATAGGCGACCGGCAGTTCTTC.

The V gene is TRBV29-1, the J gene TRBJ2-7; 11 bases are shared with TRBD1. J gave up 3 bases and V 7 bases, and 5 bases lay outside the gene matches. The CDR3 spans 13 residues. Germline V CDR1 and CDR2: SQVTM, ANQGSEA. CDR3 DNA: TGCAGCGCTGGGACAGGGGGTGGCTACGAGCAGTACTTC. This sequence encodes CSAGTGGGYEQYF.

The V call is TRBV5-1, the J call TRBJ1-1; weak D call: TRBD1 (5 bases). V lost 4 bases, J lost 0 bases, and 10 bases lay in between. Germline CDR1 and CDR2: SGHRS and YFSETQ. This CDR3 spans 14 amino acids. CDR3 region: CASSPGRMNTEAFF. CDR3 bases: TGCGCCAGCAGCCCGGGACGGATGAACACTGAAGCTTTCTTT.